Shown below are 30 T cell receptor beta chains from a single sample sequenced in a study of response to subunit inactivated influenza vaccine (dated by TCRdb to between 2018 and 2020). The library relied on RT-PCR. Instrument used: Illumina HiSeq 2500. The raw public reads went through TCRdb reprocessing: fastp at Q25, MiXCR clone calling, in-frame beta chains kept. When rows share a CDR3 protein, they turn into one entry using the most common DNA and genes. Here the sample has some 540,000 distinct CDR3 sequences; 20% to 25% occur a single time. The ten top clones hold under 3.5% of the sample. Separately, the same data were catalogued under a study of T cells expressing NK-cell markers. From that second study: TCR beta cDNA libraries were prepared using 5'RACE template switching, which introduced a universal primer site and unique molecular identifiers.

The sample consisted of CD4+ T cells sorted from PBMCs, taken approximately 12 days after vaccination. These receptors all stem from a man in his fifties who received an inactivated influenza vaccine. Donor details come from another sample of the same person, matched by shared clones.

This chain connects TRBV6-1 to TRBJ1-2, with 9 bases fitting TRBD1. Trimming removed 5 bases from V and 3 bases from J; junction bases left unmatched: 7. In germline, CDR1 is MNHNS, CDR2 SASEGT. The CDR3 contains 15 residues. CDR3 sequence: CASSKTGGADYGYTF. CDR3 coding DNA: TGTGCCAGCAGTAAAACAGGGGGCGCGGACTATGGCTACACCTTC.

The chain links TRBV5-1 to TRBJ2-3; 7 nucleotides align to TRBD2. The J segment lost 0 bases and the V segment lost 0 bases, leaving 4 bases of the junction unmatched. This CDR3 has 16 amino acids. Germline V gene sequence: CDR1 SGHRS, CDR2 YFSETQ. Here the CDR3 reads CASSLDIAGSTDTQYF. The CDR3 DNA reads TGCGCCAGCAGCTTGGATATAGCGGGTAGCACAGATACGCAGTATTTT. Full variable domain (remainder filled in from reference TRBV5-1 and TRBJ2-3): KAGVTQTPRYLIKTRGQQVTLSCSPISGHRSVSWYQQTPGQGLQFLFEYFSETQRNKGNFPGRFSGRQFSNSRSEMNVSTLELGDSALYLCASSLDIAGSTDTQYFGPGTRLTVL.

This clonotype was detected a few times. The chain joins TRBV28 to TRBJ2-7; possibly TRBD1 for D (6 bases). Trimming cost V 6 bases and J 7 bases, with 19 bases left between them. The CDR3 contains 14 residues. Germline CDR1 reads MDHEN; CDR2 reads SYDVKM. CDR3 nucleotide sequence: TGTGCCAGCAGCCCGGGACACCGATCGTCTGAGCAGTACTTC. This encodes CASSPGHRSSEQYF.

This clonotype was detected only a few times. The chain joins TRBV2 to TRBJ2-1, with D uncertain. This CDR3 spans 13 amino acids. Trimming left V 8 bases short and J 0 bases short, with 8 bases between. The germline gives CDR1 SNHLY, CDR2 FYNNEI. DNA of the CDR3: TGTGCCAGCGGGTCTAGCTCCTACAATGAGCAGTTCTTC. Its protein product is CASGSSSYNEQFF. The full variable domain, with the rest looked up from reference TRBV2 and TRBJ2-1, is EPEVTQTPSHQVTQMGQEVILRCVPISNHLYFYWYRQILGQKVEFLVSFYNNEISEKSEIFDDQFSVERPDGSNFTLKIRSTKLEDSAMYFCASGSSSYNEQFFGPGTRLTVL.

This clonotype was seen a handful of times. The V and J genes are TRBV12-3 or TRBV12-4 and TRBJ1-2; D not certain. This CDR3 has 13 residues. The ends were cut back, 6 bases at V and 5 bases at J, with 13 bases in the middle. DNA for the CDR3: TGTGCCAGCAGCCCCTCTCGAGGGTATGGCTACACCTTC. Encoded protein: CASSPSRGYGYTF.

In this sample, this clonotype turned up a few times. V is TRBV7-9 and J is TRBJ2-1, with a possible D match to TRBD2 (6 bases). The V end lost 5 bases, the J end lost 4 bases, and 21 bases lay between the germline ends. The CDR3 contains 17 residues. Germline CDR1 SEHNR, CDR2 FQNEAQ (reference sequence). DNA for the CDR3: TGTGCCAGCAGCACGAGACGGCCGGGAGAAGGATACAATGAGCAGTTCTTC. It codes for CASSTRRPGEGYNEQFF.

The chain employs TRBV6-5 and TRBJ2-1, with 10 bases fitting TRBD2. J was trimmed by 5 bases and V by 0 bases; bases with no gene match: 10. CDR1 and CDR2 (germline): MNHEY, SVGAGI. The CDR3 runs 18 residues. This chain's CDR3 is CASSYSMVAGGPHNEQFF. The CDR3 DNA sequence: TGTGCCAGCAGTTACTCGATGGTAGCGGGAGGACCCCACAATGAGCAGTTCTTC.

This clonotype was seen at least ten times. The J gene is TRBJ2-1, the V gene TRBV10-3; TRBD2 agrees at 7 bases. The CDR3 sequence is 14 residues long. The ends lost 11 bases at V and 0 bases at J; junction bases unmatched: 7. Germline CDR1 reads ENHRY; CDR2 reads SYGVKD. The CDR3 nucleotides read TGTGCCTCTACCCCTAGCGGCTCCTACAATGAGCAGTTCTTC. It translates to CASTPSGSYNEQFF.

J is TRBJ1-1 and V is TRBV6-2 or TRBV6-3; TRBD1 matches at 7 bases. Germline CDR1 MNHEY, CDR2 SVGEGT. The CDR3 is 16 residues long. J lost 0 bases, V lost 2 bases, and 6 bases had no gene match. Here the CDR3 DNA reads TGTGCCAGCAGTTACCCTACGACAGGGCTGAACACTGAAGCTTTCTTT. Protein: CASSYPTTGLNTEAFF.

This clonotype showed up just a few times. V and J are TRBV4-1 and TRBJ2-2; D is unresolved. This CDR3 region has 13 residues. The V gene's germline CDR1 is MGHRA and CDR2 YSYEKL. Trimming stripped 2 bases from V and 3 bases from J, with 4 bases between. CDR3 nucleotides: TGCGCCAGCAGCCAACGGGACACCGGGGAGCTGTTTTTT. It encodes CASSQRDTGELFF.

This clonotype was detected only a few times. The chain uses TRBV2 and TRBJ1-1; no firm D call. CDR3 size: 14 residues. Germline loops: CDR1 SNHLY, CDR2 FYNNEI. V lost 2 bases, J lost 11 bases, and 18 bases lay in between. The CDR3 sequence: CASSETHSLSFAFF. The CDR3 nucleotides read TGTGCCAGCAGTGAAACACACAGCCTTTCTTTCGCTTTCTTT.

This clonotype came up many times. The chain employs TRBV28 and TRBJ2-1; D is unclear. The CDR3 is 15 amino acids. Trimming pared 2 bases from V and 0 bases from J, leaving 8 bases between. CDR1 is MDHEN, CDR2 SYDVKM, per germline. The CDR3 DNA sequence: TGTGCCAGCAGTTTACGAGGTGGCTCCTACAATGAGCAGTTCTTC. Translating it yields CASSLRGGSYNEQFF.

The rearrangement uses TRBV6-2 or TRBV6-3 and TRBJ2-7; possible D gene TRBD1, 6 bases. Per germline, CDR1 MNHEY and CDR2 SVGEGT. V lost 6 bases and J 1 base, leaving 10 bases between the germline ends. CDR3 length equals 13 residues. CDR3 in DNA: TGTGCCAGCAGGGGGGCAGCTTCCTACGAGCAGTACTTC. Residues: CASRGAASYEQYF.

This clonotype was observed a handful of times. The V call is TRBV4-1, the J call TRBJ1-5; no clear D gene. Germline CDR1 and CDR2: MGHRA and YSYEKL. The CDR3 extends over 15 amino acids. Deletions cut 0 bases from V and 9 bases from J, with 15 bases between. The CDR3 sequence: CASSQEVTTARPQHF. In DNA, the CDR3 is TGCGCCAGCAGCCAAGAAGTAACAACTGCTCGGCCCCAGCATTTT.

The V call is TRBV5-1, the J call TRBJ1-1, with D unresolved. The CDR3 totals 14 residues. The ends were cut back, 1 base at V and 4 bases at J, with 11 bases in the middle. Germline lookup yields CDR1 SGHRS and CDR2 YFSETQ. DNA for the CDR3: TGCGCCAGCAGCTTGTTCCAGGAGGGCACTGAAGCTTTCTTT. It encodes CASSLFQEGTEAFF.

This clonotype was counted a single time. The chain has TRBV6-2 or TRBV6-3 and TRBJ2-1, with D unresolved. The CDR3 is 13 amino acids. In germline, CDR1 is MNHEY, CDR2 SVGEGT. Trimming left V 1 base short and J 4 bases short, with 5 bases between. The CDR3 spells CASSYWQYNEQFF. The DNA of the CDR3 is TGTGCCAGCAGTTACTGGCAATACAATGAGCAGTTCTTC.

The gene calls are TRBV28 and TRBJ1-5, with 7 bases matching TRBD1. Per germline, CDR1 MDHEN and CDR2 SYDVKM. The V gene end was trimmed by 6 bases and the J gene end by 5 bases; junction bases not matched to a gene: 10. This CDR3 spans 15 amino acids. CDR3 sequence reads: CASRKTGVGDQPQHF. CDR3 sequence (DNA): TGTGCCAGCAGGAAAACAGGGGTCGGCGATCAGCCCCAGCATTTT.

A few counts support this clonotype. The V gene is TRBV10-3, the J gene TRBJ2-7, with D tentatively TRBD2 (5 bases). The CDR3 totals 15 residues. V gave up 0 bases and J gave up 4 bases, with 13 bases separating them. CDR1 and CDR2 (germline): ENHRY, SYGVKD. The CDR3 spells CAISESSGKGYEQYF. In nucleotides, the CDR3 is TGTGCCATCAGTGAGTCTTCGGGGAAGGGTTACGAGCAGTACTTC.

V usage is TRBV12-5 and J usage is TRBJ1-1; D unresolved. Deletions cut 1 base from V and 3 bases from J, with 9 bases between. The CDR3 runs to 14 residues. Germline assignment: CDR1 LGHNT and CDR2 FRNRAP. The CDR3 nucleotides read TGTGCTAGTGGTTTGGCCGGAACCCACACTGAAGCTTTCTTT. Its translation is CASGLAGTHTEAFF.

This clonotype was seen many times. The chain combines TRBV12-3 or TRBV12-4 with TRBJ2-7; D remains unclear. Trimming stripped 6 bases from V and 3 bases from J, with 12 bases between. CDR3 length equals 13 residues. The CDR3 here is CASRSRRRYEQYF. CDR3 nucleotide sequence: TGTGCCAGCAGATCCAGGAGACGCTACGAGCAGTACTTC.

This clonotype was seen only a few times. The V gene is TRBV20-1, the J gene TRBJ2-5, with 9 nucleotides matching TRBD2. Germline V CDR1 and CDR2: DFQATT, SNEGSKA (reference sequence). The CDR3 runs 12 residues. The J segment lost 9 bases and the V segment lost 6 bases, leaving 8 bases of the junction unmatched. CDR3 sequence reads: CSAPLAGSPQYF. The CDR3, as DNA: TGCAGTGCGCCGCTAGCGGGGTCCCCCCAGTACTTC.

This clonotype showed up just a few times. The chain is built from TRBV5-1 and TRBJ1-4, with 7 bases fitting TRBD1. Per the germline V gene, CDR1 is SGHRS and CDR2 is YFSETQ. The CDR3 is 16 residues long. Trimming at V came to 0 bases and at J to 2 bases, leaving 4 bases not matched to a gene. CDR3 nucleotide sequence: TGCGCCAGCAGCTTGGCCGCGGGACAGACTAATGAAAAACTGTTTTTT. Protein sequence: CASSLAAGQTNEKLFF. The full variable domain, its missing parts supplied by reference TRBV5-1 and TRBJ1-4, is KAGVTQTPRYLIKTRGQQVTLSCSPISGHRSVSWYQQTPGQGLQFLFEYFSETQRNKGNFPGRFSGRQFSNSRSEMNVSTLELGDSALYLCASSLAAGQTNEKLFFGSGTQLSVL.

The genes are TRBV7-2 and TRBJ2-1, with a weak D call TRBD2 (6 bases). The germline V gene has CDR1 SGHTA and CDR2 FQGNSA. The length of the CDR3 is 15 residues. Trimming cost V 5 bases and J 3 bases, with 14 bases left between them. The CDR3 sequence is CASSRRAGIYNEQFF. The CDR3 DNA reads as TGTGCCAGCAGCAGAAGGGCGGGGATCTACAATGAGCAGTTCTTC.

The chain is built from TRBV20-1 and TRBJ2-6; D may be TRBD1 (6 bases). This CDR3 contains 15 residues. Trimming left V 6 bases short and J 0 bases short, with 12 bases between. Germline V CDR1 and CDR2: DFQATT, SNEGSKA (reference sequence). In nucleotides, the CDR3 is TGCAGTGCCCCTATACAGGGCTCTGGGGCCAACGTCCTGACTTTC. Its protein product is CSAPIQGSGANVLTF.

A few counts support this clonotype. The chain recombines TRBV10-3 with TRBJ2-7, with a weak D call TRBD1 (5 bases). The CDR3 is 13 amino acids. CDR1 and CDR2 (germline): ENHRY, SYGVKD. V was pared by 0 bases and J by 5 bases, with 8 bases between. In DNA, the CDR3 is TGTGCCATCAGTGAGTCAACAGGAAACGAGCAGTACTTC. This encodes CAISESTGNEQYF.

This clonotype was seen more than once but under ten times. CDR3 coding DNA: TGTGCCAGCAGTTACTCGATGCAAGCGGTCAGCTCCTACAATGAGCAGTTCTTC. Translation gives CASSYSMQAVSSYNEQFF. V usage is TRBV6-2 or TRBV6-3 and J usage is TRBJ2-1; TRBD2 might be the D (5 bases). The CDR3 is 18 amino acids. CDR1 MNHEY and CDR2 SVGEGT come from the germline V gene. Trimming removed 0 bases from V and 0 bases from J, with 15 bases in between.

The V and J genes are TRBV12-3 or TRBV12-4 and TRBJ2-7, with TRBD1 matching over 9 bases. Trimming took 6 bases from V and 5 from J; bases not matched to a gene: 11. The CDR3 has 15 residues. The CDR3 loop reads CASSKVTGGRDEQYF. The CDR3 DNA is TGTGCCAGCAGCAAAGTCACAGGGGGCAGGGACGAGCAGTACTTC.

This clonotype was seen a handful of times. CDR3 coding DNA: TGCGCCAGCAGCCAAGGGGGGGTACAGATGGGCACTGAAGCTTTCTTT. Protein sequence: CASSQGGVQMGTEAFF. The chain couples TRBV4-1 to TRBJ1-1; TRBD1 might be the D (5 bases). This CDR3 has 16 amino acids. Between the trimmed V and J ends, which lost 1 base and 4 bases, there was a span of 16 bases. Per germline, CDR1 MGHRA and CDR2 YSYEKL.

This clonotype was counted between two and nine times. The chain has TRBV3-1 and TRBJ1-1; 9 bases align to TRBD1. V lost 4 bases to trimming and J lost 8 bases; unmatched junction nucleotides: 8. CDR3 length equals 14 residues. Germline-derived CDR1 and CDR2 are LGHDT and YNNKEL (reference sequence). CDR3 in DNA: TGTGCCAGCAGCCCCAGGACAGGGGAGAGGGAAGCTTTCTTT. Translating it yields CASSPRTGEREAFF.

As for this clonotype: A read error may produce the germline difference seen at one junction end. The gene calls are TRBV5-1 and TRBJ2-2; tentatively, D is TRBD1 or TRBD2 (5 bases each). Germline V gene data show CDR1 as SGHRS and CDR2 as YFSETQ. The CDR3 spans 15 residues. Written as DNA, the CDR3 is TGCGCCAGCAGCTCCGACGGCCAACACACCGGGGACCTGTTTTTT. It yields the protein CASSSDGQHTGDLFF. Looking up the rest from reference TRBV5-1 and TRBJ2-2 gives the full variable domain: KAGVTQTPRYLIKTRGQQVTLSCSPISGHRSVSWYQQTPGQGLQFLFEYFSETQRNKGNFPGRFSGRQFSNSRSEMNVSTLELGDSALYLCASSSDGQHTGDLFFGEGSRLTVL.